This T cell receptor beta chain originates from a study of human T cells and chemical hapten exposure (dated by TCRdb to 2020 to 2022). Background on the whole study: For sensitization, 2% DPC in acetone was applied to a roughly 2 cm by roughly 2 cm area of upper inner arm skin. Alopecia areata with under or over 50% scalp involvement, alopecia totalis and alopecia universalis were represented in the patient cohort, which was mostly female. Blood samples were taken from patients before sensitization (week 0) and then at 2, 6 and about 24 weeks after DPC sensitization. In alopecia patients, the study followed how the peripheral blood TCR repertoire changed in vivo over primary and secondary sensitization to diphenylcyclopropenone (DPC), a hapten. Patients additionally received weekly therapeutic DPC doses to the scalp throughout the roughly 25-week study period. Libraries were combined into a pool for sequencing, and differences in TCR yield between samples came mainly from small differences in library volumes within the pool. For TCR sequencing, blood came from 25 to 35 alopecia patients at anywhere from one to four time points (pre-sensitization, 2, 6 and 24 weeks). Patch testing was performed on the upper back with Finn chambers containing 0.01% DPC, and the patch tests were scored after 6 days according to International Contact Dermatitis Research Group standards. What the work shows at the level of the full study, not this receptor alone: DPC sensitization did not change the number of TCRs with a frequency above 1 in 1000, and there was no evidence of changes in global repertoire structure. Alopecia, a presumed autoimmune disease, was present in all patients, so the immune response of the patients might differ from that of healthy individuals. A positive correlation was found between the number of PT1 expanded TCRs and patch test score, with significance reached at thresholds 8, 16 and 32 but not 4. Repeated subsampling changed both the strength of the expansion versus patch-test correlation and the threshold at which the correlation became significant. Expanded TCRs formed significantly more large CDR3 similarity clusters than pre-sensitization or healthy control sets, consistent with antigen-driven responses.

The library relied on RACE. For sequencing, a NextSeq 500 was employed. Library preparation attached unique molecular identifiers to individual cDNA molecules for quantitative, reproducible TCR counting. For every blood RNA sample, sequencing covered both the TCR alpha and TCR beta chains. Per the authors' processing: The median number of TCRs per sample was 95,638, ranging from about 23,224 to 690,600. V, J and CDR3 annotation of the TCR reads was carried out using the Decombinator software suite. For PS versus PT1 abundance plots, all samples were subsampled to the same number of TCRs (28,000). Expanded TCRs were defined as absent before sensitization and observed at least eight times at the 2-week time point. TCRdb trimmed public reads at Q25 via fastp, called clones via MiXCR and kept in-frame beta chains. For every CDR3 protein sequence, its rows merge into one entry that carries the most common genes and DNA. TCRdb's processing, not the authors' own work, is the source of the V and J calls. Here the sample has roughly 90,000 distinct CDR3 sequences; 11% occur a single time. Of the sample, 0.85% to 1.2% is held by the ten largest clones.

With respect to this clonotype: Its antigen is still unknown. A much more abundant neighbour one base away suggests this may be a read error.

The time point label on this specimen signifies: patch test 3, about 24 weeks after DPC sensitization. Sample treatment or condition, as interpreted from the label and publication: therapeutic diphenylcyclopropenone sensitization with weekly scalp DPC. Blood at each patch-test visit was drawn before the patch test was applied. Patients were eligible if aged 18 to 70, diagnosed with alopecia and judged suitable for DPC therapy, and pregnant patients were excluded. Total RNA was isolated from unfractionated whole blood collected in Tempus Blood RNA tubes. Sequencing used whole blood, obtained in connection with sensitization to the hapten diphenylcyclopropenone (DPC). The receptor's source is a woman aged 30 to 39 with alopecia areata. Some clones in this sample may be carry-over from other donors' samples.

In nucleotides, the sequence is TGTGCCAGCAGCTTACGACAGCTTAATGAAAAACTGCTTTTT. This is translated as CASSLRQLNEKLLF. The chain employs TRBV7-2 and TRBJ1-4; matching of 5 bases hints at TRBD1 as the D gene. Counted from cysteine to phenylalanine, this CDR3 has 14 amino acids. The retained sequence is limited to the CDR3, 42 bases, with the frame set at the first base. According to the germline V gene, CDR1 reads SGHTA and CDR2 reads FQGNSA.